This TCR beta chain derives from a study of blood T cell repertoires in COVID-19. Study as a whole: The United States, Italy and Spain supplied acute and convalescent COVID-19 samples.

The CDR3 totals 18 residues. CDR1 SGHRS and CDR2 YFSETQ come from the germline V gene. With 0 bases removed from V and 1 base from J, the gap between germline ends came to 19 bases. Produced via immunoSEQ multiplex PCR; TCRdb's table is partial and in-frame only. The table includes approximately 350,000 clones, approximately 88% detected once. The sample was peripheral blood. The sequence was obtained from a woman aged 30 to 39 with COVID-19, enrolled during active disease. V and J are TRBV5-1 and TRBJ1-1, with TRBD1 as a possible D gene (5 bases). CDR3 DNA sequence: TGCGCCAGCAGCTTGGCCGGCCTACTGAGGACAAAGAACACTGAAGCTTTCTTT. It codes for CASSLAGLLRTKNTEAFF.